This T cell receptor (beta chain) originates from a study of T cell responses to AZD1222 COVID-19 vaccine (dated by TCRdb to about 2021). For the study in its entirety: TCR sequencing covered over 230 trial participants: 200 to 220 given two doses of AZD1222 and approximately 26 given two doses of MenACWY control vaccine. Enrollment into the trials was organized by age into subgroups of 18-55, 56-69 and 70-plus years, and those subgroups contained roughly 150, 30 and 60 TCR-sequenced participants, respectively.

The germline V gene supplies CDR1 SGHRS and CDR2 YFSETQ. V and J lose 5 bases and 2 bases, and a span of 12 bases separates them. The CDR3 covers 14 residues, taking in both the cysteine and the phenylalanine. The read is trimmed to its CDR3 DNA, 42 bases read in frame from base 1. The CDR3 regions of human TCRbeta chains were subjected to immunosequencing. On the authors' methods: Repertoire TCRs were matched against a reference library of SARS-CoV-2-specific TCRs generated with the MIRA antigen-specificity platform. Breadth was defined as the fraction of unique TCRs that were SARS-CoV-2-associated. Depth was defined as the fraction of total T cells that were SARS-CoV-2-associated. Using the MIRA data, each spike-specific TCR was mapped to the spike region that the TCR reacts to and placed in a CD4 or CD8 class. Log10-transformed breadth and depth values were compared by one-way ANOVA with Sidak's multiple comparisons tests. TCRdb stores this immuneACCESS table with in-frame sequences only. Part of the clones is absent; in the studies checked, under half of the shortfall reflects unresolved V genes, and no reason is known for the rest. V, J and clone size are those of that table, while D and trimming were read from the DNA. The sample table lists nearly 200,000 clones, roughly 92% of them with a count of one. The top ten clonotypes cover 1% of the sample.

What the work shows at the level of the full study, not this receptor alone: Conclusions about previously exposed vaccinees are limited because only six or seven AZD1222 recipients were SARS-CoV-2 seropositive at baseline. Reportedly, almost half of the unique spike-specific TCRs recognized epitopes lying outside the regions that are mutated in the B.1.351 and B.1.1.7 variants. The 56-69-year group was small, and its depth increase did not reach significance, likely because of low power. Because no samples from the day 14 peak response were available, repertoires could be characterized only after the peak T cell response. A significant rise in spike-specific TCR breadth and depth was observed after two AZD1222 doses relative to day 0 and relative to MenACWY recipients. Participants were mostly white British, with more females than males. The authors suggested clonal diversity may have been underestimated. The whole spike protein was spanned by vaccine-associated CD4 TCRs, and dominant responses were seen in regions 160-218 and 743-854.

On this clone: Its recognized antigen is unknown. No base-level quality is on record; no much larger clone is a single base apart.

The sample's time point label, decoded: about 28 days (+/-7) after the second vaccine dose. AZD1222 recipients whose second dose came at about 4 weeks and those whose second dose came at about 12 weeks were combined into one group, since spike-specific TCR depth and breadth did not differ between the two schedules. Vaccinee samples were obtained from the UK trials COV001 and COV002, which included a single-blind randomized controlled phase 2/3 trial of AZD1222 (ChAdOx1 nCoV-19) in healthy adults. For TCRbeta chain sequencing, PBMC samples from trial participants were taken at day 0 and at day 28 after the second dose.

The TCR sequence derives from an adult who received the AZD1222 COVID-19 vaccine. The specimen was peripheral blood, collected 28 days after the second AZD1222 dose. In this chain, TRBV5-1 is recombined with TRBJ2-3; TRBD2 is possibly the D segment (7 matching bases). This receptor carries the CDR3 CASSYAGATDTQYF. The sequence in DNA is TGCGCCAGCAGTTACGCGGGGGCCACAGATACGCAGTATTTT.